This entry concerns a single TCR beta chain. The target antigen is unknown. V lost 2 bases to trimming and J lost 0 bases; unmatched junction nucleotides: 7. The CDR3 extends over 18 amino acids. From germline, CDR1 is SGHKS and CDR2 YYEKEE (reference sequence). The PCR contained 60 Vbeta and 13 Jbeta primers. Method: immunoSEQ multiplex PCR; TCRdb's copy keeps in-frame clones and lacks some. The sample records under 150,000 clones, approximately 84% being singletons. These data originate in a study of cytomegalovirus exposure and HLA in healthy donors. Study-wide points: Sequencing likely generated an artifact that appeared as a cluster of highly shared sequence variants. Cytomegalovirus-associated TCR beta chains were listed, numbering some 150. Earlier analysis yielded a pattern in which most TCR beta V segments were productive about 87% or about 30% of the time. Information on immune exposure was restricted to one variable (CMV serostatus).

This sequence joins TRBV5-5 and TRBJ2-6; 8 bases map to TRBD2. The clonotype comes from a boy aged 2 to 10 in good health and CMV-seronegative. Material: PBMCs. The CDR3 sequence: CASSFDREGGSGANVLTF. The CDR3 DNA reads TGTGCCAGCAGCTTCGACCGGGAGGGAGGCTCTGGGGCCAACGTCCTGACTTTC.